This T cell receptor (beta chain) was captured by sequencing in a study of blood T cell repertoires in COVID-19. Study context: The analysed material was cDNA or gDNA that came from T cells, B-cell-depleted T cells, or PBMCs.

Germline CDR1 reads SGHAT; CDR2 reads FQDESV (reference sequence). Trimming removed 1 base from V and 14 bases from J, with 16 bases in between. This CDR3 spans 13 amino acids. Under the authors' procedure: Amplification with reference gene primers provided the estimates of nucleated cell counts. The protocol was immunoSEQ multiplex PCR, while the TCRdb copy is restricted to in-frame clones and leaves out a portion. D and trimming come from the DNA, and the V and J calls and clone size come from that table. This table has tens of thousands of clones, 79% appearing once. The sample consisted of peripheral blood. This receptor was taken from a man aged 55 to 69 with acute or convalescent COVID-19. The chain carries TRBV11-1 and TRBJ2-3; D perhaps matches TRBD2 (6 bases). The CDR3 sequence is CASSLEPSGLRYF. CDR3 bases: TGTGCCAGCAGCTTAGAACCCAGCGGGCTACGGTATTTT.